The next 18 T cell receptor beta chains were all read from a single sample in a study of blood T cell repertoires in COVID-19. The method was immunoSEQ multiplex PCR; TCRdb's version includes in-frame clones alone and lacks a portion of them. The data contain roughly 75,000 clones, roughly nine tenths of them seen just once; the ten biggest clones take up around a sixth. The material sequenced was peripheral blood. All receptors come from an elderly man in a cohort sampled during active COVID-19.

The chain couples TRBV7-9 to TRBJ2-3; D is ambiguous. The V gene's germline CDR1 is SEHNR and CDR2 FQNEAQ (reference sequence). The CDR3 totals 12 residues. V shed 6 bases and J shed 2 bases, with 6 bases lying between them. The CDR3 nucleotides are TGTGCCAGCAGTCCTAACACAGATACGCAGTATTTT. This sequence encodes CASSPNTDTQYF.

The chain uses TRBV5-6 and TRBJ1-2; D is undetermined. Germline values: CDR1 SGHDT, CDR2 YYEEEE. Trimming shortened V by 3 bases and J by 3 bases, and 6 bases separated the two germline ends. The CDR3 loop spans 12 amino acids. CDR3 residues: CASSSTDYGYTF. Here the CDR3 DNA reads TGTGCCAGCAGCTCCACAGACTATGGCTACACCTTC.

The rearrangement links TRBV25-1 to TRBJ2-5, with 8 nucleotides matching TRBD1. Germline assignment: CDR1 MGHDK and CDR2 SYGVNS. V lost 2 bases, J lost 4 bases, and 9 bases stayed unmatched. The length of the CDR3 is 16 residues. In DNA form, the CDR3 reads TGTGCCAGCAGTGAACGGACAGGGCTGGTCGGAGAGACCCAGTACTTC. It encodes CASSERTGLVGETQYF.

This chain links TRBV19 with TRBJ1-1; D uncertain. CDR1 and CDR2 from the germline V gene are LNHDA and SQIVND (reference sequence). CDR3 length equals 15 residues. The V gene lost 6 bases and the J gene lost 4 bases, with 18 bases spanning the gap. Written as DNA, the CDR3 is TGTGCCAGTAGAAACCGGGAGAGCCGCCCCACTGAAGCTTTCTTT. Protein product: CASRNRESRPTEAFF. The complete variable domain, with remaining parts taken from reference TRBV19 and TRBJ1-1, reads DGGITQSPKYLFRKEGQNVTLSCEQNLNHDAMYWYRQDPGQGLRLIYYSQIVNDFQKGDIAEGYSVSREKKESFPLTVTSAQKNPTAFYLCASRNRESRPTEAFFGQGTRLTVV.

The chain employs TRBV12-2 and TRBJ2-4; whether TRBD1, the table's D call, matches the DNA was not checked. TRBV12-2 counts as a pseudogene. The CDR3 sequence is 20 residues long. CDR3 sequence: CASRLAEGQGLCGAKNIQYF. The CDR3 nucleotides read TGTGCAAGTCGCTTAGCTGAGGGACAGGGACTATGTGGGGCCAAAAACATTCAGTACTTC.

The rearrangement uses TRBV12-1 and TRBJ2-5; the table's D call, TRBD2, was not checked against the DNA. TRBV12-1 is labeled a pseudogene. The CDR3 spans 18 residues. CDR3 nucleotides: TGTGCCAGCAGCTTTGGACTAGCGGGGGACCAATACCAAGAGACCCAGTACTTC. This translates into CASSFGLAGDQYQETQYF.

The V gene is TRBV29-1, the J gene TRBJ1-5, with 9 bases lining up with TRBD1. The CDR3 has 14 residues. Germline V lookup: CDR1 SQVTM, CDR2 ANQGSEA. The junction had 8 bases not matched to a gene; V was cut back by 4 bases and J by 7 bases. Written as DNA, the CDR3 is TGCAGCGTTGCCACAGGGGGCCCAGACCAGCCCCAGCATTTT. This translates into CSVATGGPDQPQHF.

The rearrangement uses TRBV7-9 and TRBJ2-7; 7 nucleotides match TRBD1. CDR1 is SEHNR and CDR2 is FQNEAQ in the germline V gene (reference sequence). The V segment lost 1 base and the J segment 2 bases; nucleotides outside the gene matches: 5. The CDR3 runs to 15 residues. The DNA for the CDR3 is TGTGCCAGCAGCTTAGTTAGACAGGGCCCCTACGAGCAGTACTTC. As protein: CASSLVRQGPYEQYF.

CDR3 protein: CASSLTAGSGNTIYF. The DNA for the CDR3 is TGTGCCAGCAGCCTAACCGCCGGGTCGGGAAACACCATATATTTT. The rearrangement uses TRBV28 and TRBJ1-3; D is ambiguous. The CDR3 length is 15 residues. V lost 6 bases and J 4 bases, leaving 16 bases between the germline ends. Germline-derived CDR1 and CDR2 are MDHEN and SYDVKM.

The chain is built from TRBV21-1 and TRBJ1-3. TRBV21-1 is tagged as a pseudogene. The CDR3 totals 16 residues. CDR3 in amino acids: CASSLHRTSSGNTIYF. For the CDR3, the DNA is TGTGCCAGCAGCTTACATCGGACTAGCTCTGGAAACACCATATATTTT.

V usage is TRBV5-6 and J usage is TRBJ2-7; 9 bases agree with TRBD2. The CDR3 contains 14 residues. Losses at the gene ends were 1 base for V and 3 bases for J; bases not matched to a gene: 2. The V gene's germline CDR1 is SGHDT and CDR2 YYEEEE. CDR3: CASSLSSGIYEQYV. In DNA form, the CDR3 reads TGTGCCAGCAGCTTGTCTAGCGGGATCTACGAGCAGTACGTC.

The J gene is TRBJ2-5, the V gene TRBV5-5; TRBD1 agrees at 10 bases. CDR1 and CDR2 from the germline V gene are SGHKS and YYEKEE (reference sequence). This CDR3 spans 15 amino acids. With V trimmed by 0 bases and J by 5 bases, 4 bases remained unmatched. The CDR3 is CASSLGTGGIETQYF. CDR3 in DNA: TGTGCCAGCAGCTTGGGGACAGGGGGAATCGAGACCCAGTACTTC.

The CDR3 loop is CASSLEAQGAGKLFF. For the CDR3, the DNA is TGTGCCAGCAGCTTAGAGGCCCAGGGGGCCGGAAAACTGTTTTTT. The chain is built from TRBV7-9 and TRBJ1-4, with 8 bases lining up with TRBD1. Germline V CDR1 and CDR2: SEHNR, FQNEAQ (reference sequence). This CDR3 region has 15 residues. J was trimmed by 10 bases and V by 1 base; bases with no gene match: 8.

The rearrangement joins TRBV4-2 to TRBJ1-3, with unresolved D. The ends were cut back, 3 bases at V and 1 base at J, with 19 bases in the middle. This CDR3 comprises 18 residues. Germline CDR1 is LGHNA and CDR2 is YNFKEQ. CDR3 sequence: CASSQTLGQVSSGNTIYF. As DNA, the CDR3 is TGTGCCAGCAGCCAGACCCTGGGCCAGGTTTCATCTGGAAACACCATATATTTT.

The chain uses TRBV7-9 and TRBJ1-1; D ambiguous. CDR1 is SEHNR, CDR2 FQNEAQ, per germline (reference sequence). Trimming took 4 bases from V and 1 from J, leaving 7 bases between them. The CDR3 has 13 amino acids. This CDR3 reads CASSYPRNTEAFF. The CDR3 nucleotides are TGTGCCAGCAGCTATCCGCGGAACACTGAAGCTTTCTTT.

The V gene is TRBV4-2, the J gene TRBJ2-1; 8 bases match TRBD2. This CDR3 is 20 amino acids long. Germline assignment: CDR1 LGHNA and CDR2 YNFKEQ. After removal of 1 base from V and 4 bases from J, the junction contained 18 bases not matched to a gene. The CDR3 reads CASSQAPQGTHSGVYNEQFF. CDR3 sequence (DNA): TGTGCCAGCAGCCAAGCCCCCCAGGGTACCCATAGCGGGGTGTACAATGAGCAGTTCTTC.

The chain recombines TRBV6-6 with TRBJ1-1, with 7 positions matching TRBD1. Germline V gene data show CDR1 as MNHNY and CDR2 as SVGAGI (reference sequence). The CDR3 sequence is 16 residues long. V trimming: 7 bases; J trimming: 2 bases; junction bases outside the gene matches: 13. The CDR3 DNA is TGTGCCAGCACCCCAGGGGGTTCGTTCCTTAACACTGAAGCTTTCTTT. Its protein product is CASTPGGSFLNTEAFF.

The genes are TRBV18 and TRBJ1-5; 7 nucleotides align to TRBD1. With 2 bases clipped from V and 5 bases from J, the junction kept 9 bases outside the gene matches. Germline CDR1 is KGHSH and CDR2 is LQKENI. The CDR3 spans 16 residues. The CDR3 DNA follows: TGTGCCAGCTCACCAATGGGGCAGGGGGGATATCAGCCCCAGCATTTT. Its translation is CASSPMGQGGYQPQHF. The full variable domain, completed using reference TRBV18 and TRBJ1-5, is NAGVMQNPRHLVRRRGQEARLRCSPMKGHSHVYWYRQLPEEGLKFMVYLQKENIIDESGMPKERFSAEFPKEGPSILRIQQVVRGDSAAYFCASSPMGQGGYQPQHFGDGTRLSIL.